This TCR beta chain emerged from a study of STAT3 mutations in large granular lymphocyte leukemia. Sequencing was performed with immunoSEQ multiplex PCR; in TCRdb, only in-frame clones are kept and a portion is missing. This sample carries approximately 45,000 clones, about three quarters of them seen once, and the ten largest clones take less than 0.55%. General study points: Every T-cell large granular lymphocyte leukemia patient had at least one immunodominant TCR beta clonotype.

Germline V lookup: CDR1 MDHEN, CDR2 SYDVKM. The CDR3 length is 11 residues. Trimming shortened V by 6 bases and J by 4 bases, and 7 bases separated the two germline ends. Details on this clone: Antigen: not known.

The receptor was isolated from a human donor with T large granular lymphocyte leukemia. Some clones in this sample may be carry-over from other donors' samples. Sequencing was carried out using PBMCs. The rearrangement uses TRBV28 and TRBJ2-7; TRBD1 might be the D (5 bases). CDR3 coding DNA: TGTGCCAGCAGGGGGCAGTACGAGCAGTACTTC. This encodes CASRGQYEQYF.